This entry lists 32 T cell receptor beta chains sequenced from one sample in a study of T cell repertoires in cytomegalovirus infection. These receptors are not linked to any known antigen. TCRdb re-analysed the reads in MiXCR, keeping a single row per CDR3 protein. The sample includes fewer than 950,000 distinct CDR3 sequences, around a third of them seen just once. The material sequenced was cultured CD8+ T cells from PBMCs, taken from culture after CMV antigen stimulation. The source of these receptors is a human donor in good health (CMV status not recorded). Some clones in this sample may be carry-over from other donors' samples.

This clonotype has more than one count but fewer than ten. Here the CDR3 DNA reads TGTGCCAGCAGCTTCACAGGGATAGAAGCTTTCTTT. Translation: CASSFTGIEAFF. The genes are TRBV7-9 and TRBJ1-1; D may be TRBD1 (6 bases). V was cut by 3 bases and J by 8 bases, with 10 bases left in between. Germline assignment: CDR1 SEHNR and CDR2 FQNEAQ (reference sequence). The CDR3 spans 12 residues.

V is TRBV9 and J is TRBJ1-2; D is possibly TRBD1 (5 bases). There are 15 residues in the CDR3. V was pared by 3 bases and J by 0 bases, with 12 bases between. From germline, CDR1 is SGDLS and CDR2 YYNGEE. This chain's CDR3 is CASSARWGTNYGYTF. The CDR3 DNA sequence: TGTGCCAGCAGCGCACGGTGGGGCACTAACTATGGCTACACCTTC.

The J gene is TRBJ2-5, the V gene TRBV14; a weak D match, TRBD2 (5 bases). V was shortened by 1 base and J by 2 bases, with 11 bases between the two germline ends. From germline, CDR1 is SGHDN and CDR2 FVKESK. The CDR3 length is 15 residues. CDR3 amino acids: CASSQGRLGQETQYF. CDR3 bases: TGTGCCAGCAGCCAAGGGAGGCTGGGTCAAGAGACCCAGTACTTC.

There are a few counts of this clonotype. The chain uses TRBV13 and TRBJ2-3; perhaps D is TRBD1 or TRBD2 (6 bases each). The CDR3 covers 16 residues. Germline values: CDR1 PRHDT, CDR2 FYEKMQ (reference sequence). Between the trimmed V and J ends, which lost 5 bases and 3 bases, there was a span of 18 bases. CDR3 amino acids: CASSLLDGGYTDTQYF. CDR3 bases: TGTGCCAGCAGCCTACTCGACGGGGGCTATACAGATACGCAGTATTTT.

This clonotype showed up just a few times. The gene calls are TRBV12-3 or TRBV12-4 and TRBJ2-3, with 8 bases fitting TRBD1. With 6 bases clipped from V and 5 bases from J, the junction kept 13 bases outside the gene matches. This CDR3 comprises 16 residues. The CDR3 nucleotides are TGTGCCAGCAGAACCGGGACAGGCGGGTCGGAAGATACGCAGTATTTT. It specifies CASRTGTGGSEDTQYF.

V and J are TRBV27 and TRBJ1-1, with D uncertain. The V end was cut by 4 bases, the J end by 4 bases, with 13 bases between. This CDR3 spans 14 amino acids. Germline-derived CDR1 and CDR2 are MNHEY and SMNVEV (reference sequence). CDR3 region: CASSSPGVGTEAFF. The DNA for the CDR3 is TGTGCCAGCAGTTCTCCAGGCGTGGGCACTGAAGCTTTCTTT.

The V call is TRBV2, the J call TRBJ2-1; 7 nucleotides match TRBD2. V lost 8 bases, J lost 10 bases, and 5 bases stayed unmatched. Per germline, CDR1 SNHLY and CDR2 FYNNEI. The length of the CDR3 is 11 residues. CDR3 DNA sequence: TGTGCCAGCTTTGACGGGAGGGAGCAGTTCTTC. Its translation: CASFDGREQFF.

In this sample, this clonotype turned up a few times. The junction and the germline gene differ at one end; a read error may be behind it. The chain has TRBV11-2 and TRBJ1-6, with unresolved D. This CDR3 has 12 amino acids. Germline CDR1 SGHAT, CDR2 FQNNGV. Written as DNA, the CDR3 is TGTGCCAGCAGCTTATCCGGACGAAACCCTGACTTT. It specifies CASSLSGRNPDF.

CDR3 bases: TGTGCCAGCAGTTTAACCCCTACAGGGCCTAACTATGGCTACACCTTC. Its translation is CASSLTPTGPNYGYTF. The chain combines TRBV27 with TRBJ1-2, with a tentative D call TRBD1 (6 bases). With 2 bases removed from V and 0 bases from J, the gap between germline ends came to 13 bases. The CDR3 length is 16 residues. Germline V gives CDR1 MNHEY, CDR2 SMNVEV (reference sequence).

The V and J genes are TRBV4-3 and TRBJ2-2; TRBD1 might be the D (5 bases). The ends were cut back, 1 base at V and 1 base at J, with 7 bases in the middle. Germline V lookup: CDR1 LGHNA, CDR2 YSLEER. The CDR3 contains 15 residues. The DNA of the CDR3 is TGCGCCAGCAGCCAAGTAGGGGTGAACACCGGGGAGCTGTTTTTT. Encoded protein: CASSQVGVNTGELFF.

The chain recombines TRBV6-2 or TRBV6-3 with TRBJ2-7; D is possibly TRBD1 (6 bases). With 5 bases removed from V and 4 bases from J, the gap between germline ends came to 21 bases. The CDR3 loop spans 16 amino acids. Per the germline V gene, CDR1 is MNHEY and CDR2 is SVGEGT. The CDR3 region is CASSGPDSASDYEQYF. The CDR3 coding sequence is TGTGCCAGCAGTGGACCGGACAGTGCGAGTGATTACGAGCAGTACTTC.

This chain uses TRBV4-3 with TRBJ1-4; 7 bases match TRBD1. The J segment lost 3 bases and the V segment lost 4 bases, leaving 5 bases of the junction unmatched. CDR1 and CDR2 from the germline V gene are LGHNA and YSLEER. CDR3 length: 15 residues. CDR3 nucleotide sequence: TGCGCCAGCAGCCCCGACAGGGTGGCTAATGAAAAACTGTTTTTT. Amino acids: CASSPDRVANEKLFF.

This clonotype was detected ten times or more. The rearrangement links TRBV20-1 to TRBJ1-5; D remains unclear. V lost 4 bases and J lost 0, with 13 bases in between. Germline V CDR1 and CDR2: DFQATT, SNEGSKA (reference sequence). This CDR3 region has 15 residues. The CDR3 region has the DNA TGCAGTGCTACTTTGGGGTCCCATAGCAATCAGCCCCAGCATTTT. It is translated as CSATLGSHSNQPQHF.

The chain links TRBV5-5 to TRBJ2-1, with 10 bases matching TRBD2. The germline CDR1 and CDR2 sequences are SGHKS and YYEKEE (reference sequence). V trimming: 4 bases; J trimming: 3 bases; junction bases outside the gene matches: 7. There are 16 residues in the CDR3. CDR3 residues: CASSHPSSGSYNEQFF. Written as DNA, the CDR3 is TGTGCCAGCAGCCATCCATCTAGCGGGAGCTACAATGAGCAGTTCTTC.

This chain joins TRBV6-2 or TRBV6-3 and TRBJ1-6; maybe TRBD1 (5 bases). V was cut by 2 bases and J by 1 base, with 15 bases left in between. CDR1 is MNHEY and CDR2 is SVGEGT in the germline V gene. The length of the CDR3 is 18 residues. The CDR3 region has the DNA TGTGCCAGCAGTTACGGAATGAGGGGCTGGTCCTATAATTCACCCCTCCACTTT. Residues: CASSYGMRGWSYNSPLHF.

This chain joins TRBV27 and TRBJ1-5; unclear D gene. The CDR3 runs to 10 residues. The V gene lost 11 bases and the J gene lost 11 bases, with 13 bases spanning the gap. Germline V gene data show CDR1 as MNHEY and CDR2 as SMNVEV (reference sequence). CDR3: CAVGWTSQHF. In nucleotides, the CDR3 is TGTGCCGTGGGGTGGACGTCCCAGCATTTT.

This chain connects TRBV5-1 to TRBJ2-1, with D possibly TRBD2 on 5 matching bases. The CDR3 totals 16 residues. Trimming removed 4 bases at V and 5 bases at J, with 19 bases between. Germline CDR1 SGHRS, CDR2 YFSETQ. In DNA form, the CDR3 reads TGCGCCAGCAGCCCCCCCCGGACTGGGCCTGACAATGAGCAGTTCTTC. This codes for CASSPPRTGPDNEQFF.

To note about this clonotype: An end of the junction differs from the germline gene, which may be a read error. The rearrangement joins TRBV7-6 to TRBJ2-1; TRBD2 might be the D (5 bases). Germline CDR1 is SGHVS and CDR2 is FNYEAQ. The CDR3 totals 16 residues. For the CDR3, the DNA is TGTGTCAGCAGCGTTTTAGCACTAGACTCCTACAATGAGCAGTTCTTC. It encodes CVSSVLALDSYNEQFF. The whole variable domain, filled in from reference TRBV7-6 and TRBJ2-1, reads GAGVSQSPRYKVTKRGQDVALRCDPISGHVSLYWYRQALGQGPEFLTYFNYEAQQDKSGLPNDRFSAERPEGSISTLTIQRTEQRDSAMYRCVSSVLALDSYNEQFFGPGTRLTVL.

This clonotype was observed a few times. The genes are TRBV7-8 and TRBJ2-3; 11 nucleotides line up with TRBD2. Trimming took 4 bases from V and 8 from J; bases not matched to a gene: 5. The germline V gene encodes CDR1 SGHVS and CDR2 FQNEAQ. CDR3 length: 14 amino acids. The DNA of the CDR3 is TGTGCCAGCAGCTCGATCGGGACTAGCGGTACGCAGTATTTT. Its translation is CASSSIGTSGTQYF. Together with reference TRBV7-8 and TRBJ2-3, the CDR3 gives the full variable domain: GAGVSQSPRYKVAKRGQDVALRCDPISGHVSLFWYQQALGQGPEFLTYFQNEAQLDKSGLPSDRFFAERPEGSVSTLKIQRTQQEDSAVYLCASSSIGTSGTQYFGPGTRLTVL.

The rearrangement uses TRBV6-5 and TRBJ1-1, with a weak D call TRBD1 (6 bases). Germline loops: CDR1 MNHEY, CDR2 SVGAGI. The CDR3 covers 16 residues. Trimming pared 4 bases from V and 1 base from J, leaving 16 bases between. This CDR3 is CASSFPPGHRNTEAFF. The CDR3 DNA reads TGTGCCAGCAGTTTCCCCCCGGGACATAGGAACACTGAAGCTTTCTTT.

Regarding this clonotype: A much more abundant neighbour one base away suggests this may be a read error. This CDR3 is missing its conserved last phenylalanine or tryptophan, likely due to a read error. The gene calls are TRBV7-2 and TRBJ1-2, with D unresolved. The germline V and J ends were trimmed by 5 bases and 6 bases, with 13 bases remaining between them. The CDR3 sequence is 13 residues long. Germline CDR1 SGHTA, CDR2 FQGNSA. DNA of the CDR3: TGTGCCAGCAGCGCGCTACCCTGGGATGGCTACACCTAC. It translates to CASSALPWDGYTY.

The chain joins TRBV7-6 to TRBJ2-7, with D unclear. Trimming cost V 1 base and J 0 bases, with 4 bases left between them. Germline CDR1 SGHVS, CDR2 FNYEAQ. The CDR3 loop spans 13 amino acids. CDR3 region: CASSLEYSYEQYF. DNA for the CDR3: TGTGCCAGCAGCTTAGAATACTCCTACGAGCAGTACTTC.

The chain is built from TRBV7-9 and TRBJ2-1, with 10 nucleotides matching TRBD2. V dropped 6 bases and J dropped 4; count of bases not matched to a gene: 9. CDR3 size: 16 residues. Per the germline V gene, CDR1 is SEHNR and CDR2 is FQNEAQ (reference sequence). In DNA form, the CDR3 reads TGTGCCAGCAGGTTCCTAGCGGGGGCCGTATACAATGAGCAGTTCTTC. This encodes CASRFLAGAVYNEQFF.

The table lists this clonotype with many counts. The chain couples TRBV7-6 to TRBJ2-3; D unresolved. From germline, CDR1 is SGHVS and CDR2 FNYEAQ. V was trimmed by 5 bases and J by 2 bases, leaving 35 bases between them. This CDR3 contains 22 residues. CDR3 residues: CASSPFGRDQGRVGRNTDTQYF. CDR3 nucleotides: TGTGCCAGCAGCCCATTCGGCCGCGACCAAGGAAGGGTGGGTCGGAACACAGATACGCAGTATTTT.

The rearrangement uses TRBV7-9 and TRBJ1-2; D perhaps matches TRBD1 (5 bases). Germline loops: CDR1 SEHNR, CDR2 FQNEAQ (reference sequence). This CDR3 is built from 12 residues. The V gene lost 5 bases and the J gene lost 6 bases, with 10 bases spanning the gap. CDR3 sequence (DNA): TGTGCCAGCAGCGCCCAGGGTAATGGCTACACCTTC. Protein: CASSAQGNGYTF. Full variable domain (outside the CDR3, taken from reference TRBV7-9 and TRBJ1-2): DTGVSQNPRHKITKRGQNVTFRCDPISEHNRLYWYRQTLGQGPEFLTYFQNEAQLEKSRLLSDRFSAERPKGSFSTLEIQRTEQGDSAMYLCASSAQGNGYTFGSGTRLTVV.

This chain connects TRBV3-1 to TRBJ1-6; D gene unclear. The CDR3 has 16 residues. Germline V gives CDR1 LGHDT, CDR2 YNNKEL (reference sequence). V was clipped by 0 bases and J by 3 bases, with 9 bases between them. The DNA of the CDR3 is TGTGCCAGCAGCCAAGATTCGGAAAACTATAATTCACCCCTCCACTTT. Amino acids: CASSQDSENYNSPLHF.

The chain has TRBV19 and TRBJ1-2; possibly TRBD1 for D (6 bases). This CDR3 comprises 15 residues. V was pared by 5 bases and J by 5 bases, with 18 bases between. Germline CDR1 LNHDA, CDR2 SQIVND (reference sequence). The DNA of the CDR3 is TGTGCCAGTAGTGCAACCAGGGGAGACGAATATGGCTACACCTTC. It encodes CASSATRGDEYGYTF.

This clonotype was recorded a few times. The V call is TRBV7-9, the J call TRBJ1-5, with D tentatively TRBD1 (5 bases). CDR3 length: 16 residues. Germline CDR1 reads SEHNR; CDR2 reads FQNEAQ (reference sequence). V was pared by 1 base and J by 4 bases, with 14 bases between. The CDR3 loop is CASSLVVGTSNQPQHF. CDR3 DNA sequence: TGTGCCAGCAGCTTAGTGGTAGGGACGTCAAATCAGCCCCAGCATTTT.

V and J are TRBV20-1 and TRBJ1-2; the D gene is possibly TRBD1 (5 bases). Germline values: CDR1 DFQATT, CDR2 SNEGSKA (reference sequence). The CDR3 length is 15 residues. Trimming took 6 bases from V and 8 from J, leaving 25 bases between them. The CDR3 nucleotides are TGCAGTGCCTGGGGCGCAGGCGCTTACGTCTGGGGCTACACCTTC. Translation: CSAWGAGAYVWGYTF.

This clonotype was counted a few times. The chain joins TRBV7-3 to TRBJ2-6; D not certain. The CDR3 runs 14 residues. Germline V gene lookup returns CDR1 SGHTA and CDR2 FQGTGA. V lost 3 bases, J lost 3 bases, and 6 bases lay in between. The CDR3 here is CASSFGYGANVLTF. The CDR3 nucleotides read TGTGCCAGCAGCTTTGGATATGGGGCCAACGTCCTGACTTTC.

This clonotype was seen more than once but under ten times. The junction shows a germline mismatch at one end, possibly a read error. The CDR3 DNA reads TGTGCCAGCAGCTTGATGGCTAGCGGGGCTCATGAGCAGTTCTTC. It yields the protein CASSLMASGAHEQFF. The gene calls are TRBV5-3 and TRBJ2-1; 9 bases agree with TRBD2. TRBV5-3 is known as an ORF, though its function is uncertain. There are 15 residues in the CDR3.

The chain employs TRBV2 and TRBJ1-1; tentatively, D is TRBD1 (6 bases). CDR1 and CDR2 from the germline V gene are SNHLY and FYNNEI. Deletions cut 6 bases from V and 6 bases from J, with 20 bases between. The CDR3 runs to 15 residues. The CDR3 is CASSEKGGASAEAFF. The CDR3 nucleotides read TGTGCCAGCAGCGAAAAGGGGGGGGCTAGCGCTGAAGCTTTCTTT.